The present T cell receptor (beta chain) was sequenced within a study of T-cell reconstitution after alpha-beta-depleted transplantation in children. This clonotype was seen a few times. Its antigen remains unknown. General observations from the study: Counts and diversity of T cells one year after transplant came mostly from newly produced T cells.

Preparation of the TCRbeta library was carried out with unique molecular identifiers. TCRdb itself ran the PCR reads through MiXCR, one entry per CDR3 protein. The sample yields under 7,000 distinct CDR3 sequences, roughly 17% seen once. Germline V gene sequence: CDR1 MNHEY, CDR2 SVGEGT. V gave up 6 bases and J gave up 6 bases; unmatched junction bases: 10. The length of the CDR3 is 15 residues. This material consisted of PBMCs, taken before TCRalphabeta/CD19-depleted stem cell transplant. The V and J genes are TRBV6-2 or TRBV6-3 and TRBJ2-2; 7 nucleotides align to TRBD1. This clonotype originated in a boy younger than 10 with acute lymphoblastic leukemia, due to receive a stem cell transplant. The CDR3 coding sequence is TGTGCCAGCAGACCCGTCGACAGGGACGCCGGGGAGCTGTTTTTT. Protein: CASRPVDRDAGELFF.